This T cell receptor (beta chain) originates from a study of naive and memory T cell subsets. General study findings and limits: Higher TCR numbers at tuberculin sites reflect T cell infiltration, per interpretation. Potentially, T cell activation and differentiation skew this RNA-based measurement. TCRs were reportedly recovered from both biopsy types, mostly tuberculin test sites.

This clonotype was seen at least ten times. Antigen: not known. Four PCR rounds used nested alpha and beta constant region primers plus the SP2 primer. TCRdb processed the UMI-ligation and nested PCR reads anew with MiXCR; each CDR3 protein has one entry. The data show 35,000 to 40,000 distinct CDR3 sequences, 8% to 13% seen once. V was cut by 3 bases and J by 4 bases, with 9 bases left in between. CDR1 SGHRS and CDR2 YFSETQ come from the germline V gene. The CDR3 loop spans 13 amino acids. The treatment was: skin biopsy from PPD injection site in Mantoux-positive individual. An oligonucleotide containing a UMI was ligated to the 3' end of TCR cDNA. Reverse transcription used DNase-treated unsorted total RNA, aiming for roughly 1 to 1000 ng.

Here the sequenced sample was skin, taken from a tuberculin skin test site. The TCR sequence derives from an adult in good health. The chain couples TRBV5-1 to TRBJ2-3; D ambiguous. DNA for the CDR3: TGCGCCAGCAGCTCAGGACGGGCAGATACGCAGTATTTT. This translates into CASSSGRADTQYF.